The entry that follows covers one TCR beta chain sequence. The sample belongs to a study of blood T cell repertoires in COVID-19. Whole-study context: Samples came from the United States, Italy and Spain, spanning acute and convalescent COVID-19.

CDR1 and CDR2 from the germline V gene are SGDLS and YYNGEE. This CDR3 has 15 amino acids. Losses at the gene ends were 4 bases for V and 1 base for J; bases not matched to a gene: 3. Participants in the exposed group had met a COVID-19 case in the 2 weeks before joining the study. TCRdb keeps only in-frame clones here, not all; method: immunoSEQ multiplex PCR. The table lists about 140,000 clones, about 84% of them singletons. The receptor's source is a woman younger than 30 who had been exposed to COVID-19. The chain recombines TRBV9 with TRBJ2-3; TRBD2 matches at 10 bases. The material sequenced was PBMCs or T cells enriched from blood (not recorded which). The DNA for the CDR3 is TGTGCCAGCAGCCTTGGGACTAGCGGCACAGATACGCAGTATTTT. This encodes CASSLGTSGTDTQYF.